The clone carrying this T cell receptor (beta chain) was recorded many times. Its matching antigen is unknown. The germline CDR1 and CDR2 sequences are SGHRS and YFSETQ. This CDR3 is built from 15 residues. Trimming took off 3 bases at V and 3 bases at J, with 13 bases between the two ends. The sample originates from a study of T-cell reconstitution after alpha-beta-depleted transplantation in children. Overall study findings and caveats: Recipient T cells and thymic progenitors that survived gave rise to the high TCRbeta diversity observed at day 60 in some patients. T-cell counts and diversity were attributed mostly to newly produced T cells one year after transplant. Reportedly, alpha-beta T cells present about two months post-transplant originated from several hundred expanded clones of graft origin.

Preparing the TCRbeta library involved the use of unique molecular identifiers. TCRdb recomputed calls from the PCR reads with MiXCR, one row per CDR3 protein. Among around 30,000 distinct CDR3 sequences listed, around 7% were seen once. Source: peripheral blood, taken 60 days after TCRalphabeta/CD19-depleted stem cell transplant. The receptor was isolated from a child less than two years old who had a stem cell transplant for acute myeloid leukemia, so the T cells may come from the graft donor. The chain joins TRBV5-1 to TRBJ1-5; no reliable D call. The CDR3 loop is CASSSATGFNQPQHF. Written as DNA, the CDR3 is TGCGCCAGCAGCTCCGCAACGGGTTTCAATCAGCCCCAGCATTTT.